This paragraph covers one T cell receptor beta chain sequence. These data come from a study of early T cells in non-severe SARS-CoV-2 infection. TCRdb recomputed calls from the 5' RACE reads with MiXCR, one row per CDR3 protein. The data contain roughly 70,000 distinct CDR3 sequences, 13% of them seen just once; the ten biggest clones take up 7.5% to 9%. This CDR3 is 21 amino acids long. The junction had 16 bases not matched to a gene; V was cut back by 2 bases and J by 0 bases. CDR1 and CDR2 (germline): LGHDT, YNNKEL (reference sequence). The sequence came from an adult who was a healthcare worker with PCR-confirmed SARS-CoV-2 infection or an uninfected control (not recorded which). The sequenced material came from whole blood. The J gene is TRBJ2-6, the V gene TRBV3-1; 7 bases line up with TRBD2. The CDR3 nucleotides are TGTGCCAGCAGCCAAAGACACGCGGGAGTTTCCCTATCCTCTGGGGCCAACGTCCTGACTTTC. Its translation: CASSQRHAGVSLSSGANVLTF.